The clone carrying this T cell receptor beta chain was seen repeatedly, ten times or more. Each CDR3 protein is one row after TCRdb ran MiXCR on the PCR reads. The data contain 15,000 to 20,000 distinct CDR3 sequences, 35% to 45% of them singletons. This sample stems from a study of tumor-infiltrating lymphocytes in oesophageal squamous cell carcinoma. CDR1 is MDHEN and CDR2 is SYDVKM in the germline V gene. The CDR3 consists of 15 residues. The ends lost 5 bases at V and 0 bases at J; junction bases unmatched: 6. Sequenced input: esophageal tumor tissue. This chain connects TRBV28 to TRBJ1-1; the match to TRBD1 covers 7 bases. The sequence came from a male donor with esophageal squamous cell carcinoma. CDR3 amino acids: CASSRDRGVNTEAFF. The CDR3 nucleotides read TGTGCCAGCAGTAGGGACAGAGGAGTGAACACTGAAGCTTTCTTT.